Listed below are T cell receptor beta chains from one sample, sequenced in a study of T cell repertoires in cytomegalovirus infection. Antigens for these TCRs are unknown. TCRdb ran MiXCR on the reads and lists one entry per CDR3 protein. The repertoire includes 830,000 or so distinct CDR3 sequences, 32% of them detected once, and around 11% sits in the top ten. The sequencing used cultured CD8+ T cells from PBMCs, collected from culture after CMV antigen stimulation. The receptors stem from a human donor in good health (CMV status not recorded). Some clones in this sample may be carry-over from other donors' samples. Both conserved end residues are part of each CDR3. Size is omitted from some rows. Given values are once, few, many or a class for expanded clones.

abundance,j_gene,v_gene,CDR3aa
-,TRBJ2-1,TRBV24-1,CATSDGAVSRGHEQFF
-,TRBJ1-1,TRBV11-2,CASSLRLVGHPGSTEAFF
-,TRBJ2-2,TRBV29-1,CSVQVPQGTGELFF
-,TRBJ2-1,TRBV4-1,CASSQDQVPSGNEQFF
-,TRBJ2-7,TRBV6-5,CASSYSEAVNYEQYF
-,TRBJ2-7,TRBV7-8,CASSLEGRLAGLSYEQYF
few,TRBJ2-6,TRBV12-3/TRBV12-4,CASRYGANVLTF
few,TRBJ1-6,TRBV27,CASGLIGGDSPLHF
few,TRBJ1-2,TRBV28,CASSFPDMNGYTF
-,TRBJ1-5,TRBV27,CASSLSDGRYQPQHF
few,TRBJ2-3,TRBV19,CASSIKYRPITDTQYF
many,TRBJ1-2,TRBV7-8,CASSIPPYTYGYTF
-,TRBJ2-1,TRBV19,CASSIIKRGARSYNEQFF
-,TRBJ1-5,TRBV15,CATSSRGRGDQPQHF
few,TRBJ1-1,TRBV6-2/TRBV6-3,CASRVTGTAEFLNTEAFF
-,TRBJ2-7,TRBV5-4,CASSFRPAYEQYF
once,TRBJ2-7,TRBV27,CASSLGGGLPNTYEQYF
-,TRBJ2-4,TRBV29-1,CSVVQTLAKNIQYF
-,TRBJ1-5,TRBV4-1,CASSQVGSHSNQPQHF
once,TRBJ1-2,TRBV20-1,CSPEGGGGYTF
-,TRBJ2-5,TRBV20-1,CSAGLAGGFRETQYF
many,TRBJ1-1,TRBV4-1,CASSQVGNTEAFF
few,TRBJ2-2,TRBV6-5,CASSWNSANTGELFF
-,TRBJ2-3,TRBV19,CASSIVGTGLDTQYF
-,TRBJ1-4,TRBV4-3,CASSQVGLSNEKLFF
-,TRBJ1-1,TRBV19,CASRQGVTEAFF
-,TRBJ2-5,TRBV7-2,CASSPSFFEGGSQETQYF
-,TRBJ1-1,TRBV28,CASSLYGGEPEAFF
-,TRBJ2-2,TRBV6-8,CASSRDRGQVGELFF
few,TRBJ2-7,TRBV7-6,CASSSPQRGSSYEQYF
many,TRBJ2-1,TRBV7-2,CASSLTSGGPYNEQFF
few,TRBJ2-3,TRBV4-1,CASSQDLGDTDTQYF
few,TRBJ2-5,TRBV10-2,CASKSRGLQETQYF
few,TRBJ1-3,TRBV12-3/TRBV12-4,CASIDSEETGNTIYF
few,TRBJ1-2,TRBV7-9,CASSPEGRDRYTF
-,TRBJ2-6,TRBV6-1,CASSPRQAGANVLTF
few,TRBJ2-4,TRBV12-3/TRBV12-4,CASSRQGGDIQYF
many,TRBJ1-2,TRBV7-2,CASSLVAGSGYTF
few,TRBJ2-7,TRBV19,CASTGASVFEQYF
many,TRBJ2-7,TRBV6-5,CASSYFGQGREQYF
-,TRBJ1-1,TRBV6-1,CASSTGGPLVMNTEAFF
many,TRBJ1-1,TRBV7-9,CASSLAGLGRFEAFF
few,TRBJ1-3,TRBV9,CASSVVGQGDTIYF
few,TRBJ1-2,TRBV12-5,CASGLGTMGGYTF
few,TRBJ1-1,TRBV6-6,CASSYSMATNTEAFF
many,TRBJ2-3,TRBV7-2,CASSLEFWWQVGDTQYF
-,TRBJ2-2,TRBV27,CASRPDPARTGELFF
-,TRBJ2-1,TRBV7-9,CASSLVIAGGPNEQFF
-,TRBJ2-3,TRBV6-1,CASNDRDSAGPRTDTQYF
-,TRBJ1-3,TRBV7-2,CASSAGTGAGNTIYF
-,TRBJ2-1,TRBV7-2,CVSSLAGGNEQFF
many,TRBJ1-5,TRBV27,CASRRGTGDQPQHF
-,TRBJ2-1,TRBV9,CASSVRLDEQFF
-,TRBJ1-5,TRBV7-8,CASSPGHYYSNQPQHF
-,TRBJ2-3,TRBV11-1,CASSLSWGEAGRTDTQYF
few,TRBJ1-5,TRBV6-2/TRBV6-3,CASRGGVGLNQPQHF
-,TRBJ1-5,TRBV2,CASSGGQSRQPQHF
-,TRBJ1-6,TRBV10-3,CAISPGQYNSPLHF
-,TRBJ2-1,TRBV3-1,CASSQSLASGDNEQFF